Listed here are 25 T cell receptor beta chains from one sample, sequenced in a study of CD8 T cells in Susac syndrome. Random hexamers served to reverse transcribe roughly 0.45 to 1 ug RNA. TCRdb fed the immunoSEQ multiplex PCR reads into MiXCR, producing one record per CDR3 protein. Seen here are 150,000 to 200,000 distinct CDR3 sequences, approximately 95% observed once, and the top ten hold approximately 0.16%. Sequenced sample: CD8+ T cells from PBMCs. Every receptor here comes from a human donor with Susac syndrome.

V and J are TRBV4-1 and TRBJ2-7; the D gene is possibly TRBD2 (5 bases). With 4 bases removed from V and 4 bases from J, the gap between germline ends came to 14 bases. There are 14 residues in the CDR3. CDR1 is MGHRA, CDR2 YSYEKL, per germline. The CDR3 nucleotides read TGCGCCAGCAGCCCCGCTCGGGGTACGTACGAGCAGTACTTC. It codes for CASSPARGTYEQYF.

The chain couples TRBV15 to TRBJ2-3; no firm D call. Germline CDR1 and CDR2: LNHNV and YYDKDF (reference sequence). This CDR3 comprises 17 residues. V lost 4 bases and J 0 bases, leaving 17 bases between the germline ends. The CDR3: CATSTNSGPPSTDTQYF. The DNA of the CDR3 is TGTGCCACCAGCACGAATTCGGGTCCTCCTAGCACAGATACGCAGTATTTT.

This clonotype was found once. The chain carries TRBV19 and TRBJ2-1; TRBD2 matches at 10 bases. Germline CDR1 reads LNHDA; CDR2 reads SQIVND (reference sequence). The CDR3 runs 15 residues. Germline trimming cut 4 bases from V and 8 bases from J; bases unmatched to any gene: 8. CDR3 region: CASSNPAGGPYEQFF. The CDR3 DNA sequence: TGTGCCAGTAGTAATCCAGCGGGGGGGCCTTATGAGCAGTTCTTC. The whole variable domain, remainder taken from reference TRBV19 and TRBJ2-1, is DGGITQSPKYLFRKEGQNVTLSCEQNLNHDAMYWYRQDPGQGLRLIYYSQIVNDFQKGDIAEGYSVSREKKESFPLTVTSAQKNPTAFYLCASSNPAGGPYEQFFGPGTRLTVL.

The J gene is TRBJ2-5, the V gene TRBV25-1, with 9 nucleotides matching TRBD1. V shed 4 bases and J 5 bases; nucleotides not matched to a gene: 5. This CDR3 contains 14 residues. The V gene's germline CDR1 is MGHDK and CDR2 SYGVNS. CDR3 residues: CASSATGGVETQYF. DNA of the CDR3: TGTGCCAGCAGTGCTACAGGGGGCGTGGAGACCCAGTACTTC.

This chain links TRBV4-2 with TRBJ2-3, with D unresolved. Deletions cut 1 base from V and 6 bases from J, with 5 bases between. The CDR3 loop spans 12 amino acids. The germline V gene encodes CDR1 LGHNA and CDR2 YNFKEQ. DNA of the CDR3: TGTGCCAGCAGCCAAGTGGGGGATACGCAGTATTTT. Protein sequence: CASSQVGDTQYF.

This rearrangement joins TRBV4-1 to TRBJ2-3; D gene unclear. The CDR3 spans 16 residues. The germline CDR1 and CDR2 sequences are MGHRA and YSYEKL. V was trimmed by 5 bases and J by 2 bases, leaving 17 bases between them. Here the CDR3 reads CASSEHFALDTDTQYF. CDR3 bases: TGCGCCAGCAGCGAACACTTTGCGCTAGACACAGATACGCAGTATTTT.

The chain recombines TRBV5-4 with TRBJ2-1; TRBD1 might be the D (5 bases). This CDR3 contains 12 residues. Germline-derived CDR1 and CDR2 are SGHNT and YYREEE (reference sequence). Trimming removed 5 bases at V and 10 bases at J, with 13 bases between. The CDR3 DNA reads TGTGCCAGCAGGGGGCCGGAGTCGGAGCAGTTCTTC. It yields the protein CASRGPESEQFF.

This chain links TRBV19 with TRBJ1-5, with 9 positions matching TRBD1. With V trimmed by 9 bases and J by 4 bases, 4 bases remained unmatched. The CDR3 runs 13 residues. The V gene's germline CDR1 is LNHDA and CDR2 SQIVND (reference sequence). In nucleotides, the CDR3 is TGTGCCAGCAGGGACAGGGATAATCAGCCCCAGCATTTT. Translated, it gives CASRDRDNQPQHF.

The chain recombines TRBV28 with TRBJ1-4; D gene ambiguous. The length of the CDR3 is 14 residues. V was pared by 7 bases and J by 8 bases, with 17 bases between. Germline V CDR1 and CDR2: MDHEN, SYDVKM. The CDR3 nucleotides read TGTGCCAGCACTAGGCCTTCGTTCGCCGAAAAACTGTTTTTT. This encodes CASTRPSFAEKLFF.

The gene calls are TRBV7-8 and TRBJ2-3, with D maybe TRBD1 (5 bases). The V end lost 2 bases, the J end lost 2 bases, and 14 bases lay between the germline ends. Per the germline V gene, CDR1 is SGHVS and CDR2 is FQNEAQ. The CDR3 totals 16 residues. CDR3 in DNA: TGTGCCAGCAGCTTATTGACAGAACTTTTCACAGATACGCAGTATTTT. Translation: CASSLLTELFTDTQYF.

The rearrangement joins TRBV6-6 to TRBJ1-1; D might be TRBD1 (5 bases). The CDR3 runs to 13 residues. CDR1 MNHNY and CDR2 SVGAGI come from the germline V gene (reference sequence). With 7 bases removed from V and 5 bases from J, the gap between germline ends came to 14 bases. CDR3 nucleotides: TGTGCCAGCACCCAGGGACGAAAGACTGAAGCTTTCTTT. It encodes CASTQGRKTEAFF.

The chain carries TRBV5-1 and TRBJ2-7, with D unclear. The CDR3 has 13 amino acids. Germline V gives CDR1 SGHRS, CDR2 YFSETQ. V was clipped by 5 bases and J by 4 bases, with 13 bases between them. CDR3 sequence: CASRFVLGYEQYF. The CDR3, as DNA: TGCGCCAGCAGGTTCGTACTGGGGTACGAGCAGTACTTC.

The V and J genes are TRBV7-3 and TRBJ2-1; 10 bases agree with TRBD2. The germline V gene encodes CDR1 SGHTA and CDR2 FQGTGA. J gave up 4 bases and V 8 bases, and 8 bases lay outside the gene matches. The CDR3 has 15 amino acids. This chain's CDR3 is CASGSGTSAYNEQFF. CDR3 coding DNA: TGTGCCAGCGGTTCCGGGACTAGCGCTTACAATGAGCAGTTCTTC.

V gene TRBV5-1 combines with J gene TRBJ2-7; D not certain. The CDR3 totals 12 residues. V was pared by 1 base and J by 3 bases, with 5 bases between. Germline assignment: CDR1 SGHRS and CDR2 YFSETQ. CDR3 loop: CASSLRRYEQYF. The CDR3 DNA sequence: TGCGCCAGCAGCTTGCGGCGCTACGAGCAGTACTTC.

The rearrangement uses TRBV15 and TRBJ1-4, with a weak D call TRBD1 (5 bases). This CDR3 has 14 residues. V shed 1 base and J shed 13 bases, with 16 bases lying between them. CDR1 and CDR2 from the germline V gene are LNHNV and YYDKDF (reference sequence). CDR3 sequence: CATSRARDAGRLFF. Written as DNA, the CDR3 is TGTGCCACCAGCAGAGCCCGGGACGCTGGTCGACTGTTTTTT.

The CDR3 nucleotides read TGCAGTGCCCCGACAGGGGGCTCTGGGGCCAACGTCCTGACTTTC. This sequence encodes CSAPTGGSGANVLTF. This chain joins TRBV20-1 and TRBJ2-6, with 9 bases aligning to TRBD1. V trimming: 6 bases; J trimming: 0 bases; junction bases outside the gene matches: 3. The CDR3 length is 15 residues. Germline CDR1 and CDR2: DFQATT and SNEGSKA (reference sequence).

The J gene is TRBJ2-7, the V gene TRBV5-6; 9 bases match TRBD2. Germline V gene sequence: CDR1 SGHDT, CDR2 YYEEEE. J was trimmed by 1 base and V by 4 bases; bases with no gene match: 9. CDR3 length: 16 amino acids. The CDR3 loop reads CASSPIAGAVSYEQYF. The CDR3 DNA is TGTGCCAGCAGCCCCATAGCGGGGGCTGTGTCCTACGAGCAGTACTTC.

J is TRBJ1-1 and V is TRBV7-9, with 8 bases aligning to TRBD1. This CDR3 comprises 15 residues. Germline V gene sequence: CDR1 SEHNR, CDR2 FQNEAQ (reference sequence). The V and J ends lost 5 bases and 3 bases, in that order; junction bases with no gene match: 8. The CDR3 protein is CASSPDRGMHTEAFF. Here the CDR3 DNA reads TGTGCCAGCAGCCCAGACAGGGGAATGCACACTGAAGCTTTCTTT. Supplemented by reference TRBV7-9 and TRBJ1-1, the full variable domain reads DTGVSQNPRHKITKRGQNVTFRCDPISEHNRLYWYRQTLGQGPEFLTYFQNEAQLEKSRLLSDRFSAERPKGSFSTLEIQRTEQGDSAMYLCASSPDRGMHTEAFFGQGTRLTVV.

The chain couples TRBV23-1 to TRBJ2-3; TRBD2 is a possible D gene (5 bases). TRBV23-1 is an ORF, with its function uncertain. This CDR3 is 16 amino acids long. The V end was cut by 4 bases, the J end by 1 base, with 15 bases between. In nucleotides, the CDR3 is TGCGCCAGCAGTCCAACGGGGAAAGAAGGCACAGATACGCAGTATTTT. Encoded protein: CASSPTGKEGTDTQYF.

The rearrangement uses TRBV20-1 and TRBJ2-3, with TRBD2 matching over 8 bases. The CDR3 consists of 15 residues. Germline CDR1 reads DFQATT; CDR2 reads SNEGSKA (reference sequence). With 5 bases clipped from V and 2 bases from J, the junction kept 9 bases outside the gene matches. The CDR3 sequence: CSAPVLADLTDTQYF. Written as DNA, the CDR3 is TGCAGTGCTCCAGTACTAGCGGACCTCACAGATACGCAGTATTTT.

The chain has TRBV28 and TRBJ2-5; D remains ambiguous. The CDR3 sequence is 14 residues long. Germline lookup yields CDR1 MDHEN and CDR2 SYDVKM. With 3 bases removed from V and 3 bases from J, the gap between germline ends came to 11 bases. CDR3 coding DNA: TGTGCCAGCAGTTTGGTCTACCCGAAAGAGACCCAGTACTTC. Its protein is CASSLVYPKETQYF.

V gene TRBV13 combines with J gene TRBJ1-2; 8 nucleotides agree with TRBD1. From germline, CDR1 is PRHDT and CDR2 FYEKMQ (reference sequence). V gave up 7 bases and J gave up 6 bases; unmatched junction bases: 10. The length of the CDR3 is 14 residues. The CDR3, as DNA: TGTGCCAGCATCGACAGGGGCAATACTAATGGCTACACCTTC. As protein: CASIDRGNTNGYTF.

The chain joins TRBV20-1 to TRBJ2-2; TRBD2 is a possible D gene (6 bases). The CDR3 has 14 amino acids. In germline, CDR1 is DFQATT, CDR2 SNEGSKA (reference sequence). V dropped 3 bases and J dropped 2 bases, with 10 bases sitting between them. The CDR3 reads CSASRRENTGELFF. The DNA of the CDR3 is TGCAGTGCTAGTCGGAGGGAAAACACCGGGGAGCTGTTTTTT.

The chain carries TRBV29-1 and TRBJ2-7, with a weak D call TRBD2 (5 bases). Per the germline V gene, CDR1 is SQVTM and CDR2 is ANQGSEA. CDR3 length: 14 residues. The germline V and J ends were trimmed by 3 bases and 4 bases, with 16 bases remaining between them. The CDR3 DNA sequence: TGCAGCGTTGAGTCGGGGAAAAATACTTACGAGCAGTACTTC. As protein: CSVESGKNTYEQYF.

The rearrangement uses TRBV27 and TRBJ2-7; D might be TRBD1 or TRBD2, each matching 5 bases. Germline loops: CDR1 MNHEY, CDR2 SMNVEV (reference sequence). With 2 bases removed from V and 7 bases from J, the gap between germline ends came to 15 bases. CDR3 length equals 14 residues. CDR3 loop: CASSLRGRAGEQYF. The CDR3 coding sequence is TGTGCCAGCAGTTTACGGGGACGGGCAGGAGAGCAGTACTTC.